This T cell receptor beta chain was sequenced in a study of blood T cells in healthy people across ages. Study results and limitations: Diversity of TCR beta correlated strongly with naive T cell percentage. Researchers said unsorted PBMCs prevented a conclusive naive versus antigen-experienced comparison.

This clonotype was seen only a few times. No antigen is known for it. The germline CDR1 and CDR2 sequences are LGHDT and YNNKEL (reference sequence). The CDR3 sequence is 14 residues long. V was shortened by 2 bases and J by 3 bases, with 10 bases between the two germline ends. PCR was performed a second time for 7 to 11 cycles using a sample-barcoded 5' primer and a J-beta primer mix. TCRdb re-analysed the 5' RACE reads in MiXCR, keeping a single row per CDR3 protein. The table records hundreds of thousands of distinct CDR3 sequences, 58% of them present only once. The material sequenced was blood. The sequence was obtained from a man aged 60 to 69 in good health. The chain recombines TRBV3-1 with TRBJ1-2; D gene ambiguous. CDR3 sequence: CASSQSELYYGYTF. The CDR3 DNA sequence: TGTGCCAGCAGCCAATCGGAACTCTACTATGGCTACACCTTC.